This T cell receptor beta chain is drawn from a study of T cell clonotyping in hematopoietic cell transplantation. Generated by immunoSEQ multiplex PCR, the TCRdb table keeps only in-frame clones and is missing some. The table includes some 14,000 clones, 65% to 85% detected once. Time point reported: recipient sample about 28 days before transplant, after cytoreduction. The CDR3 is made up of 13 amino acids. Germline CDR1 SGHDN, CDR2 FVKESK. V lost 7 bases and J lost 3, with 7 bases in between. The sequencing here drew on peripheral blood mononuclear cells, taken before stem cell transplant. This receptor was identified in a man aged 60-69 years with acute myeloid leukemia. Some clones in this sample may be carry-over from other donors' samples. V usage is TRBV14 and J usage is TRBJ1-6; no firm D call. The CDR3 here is CASNTYYNSPLHF. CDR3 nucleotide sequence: TGTGCCAGCAATACATACTATAATTCACCCCTCCACTTT.